A selection of T cell receptor beta chains follows, all from one sample in a study of blood T cell repertoires in COVID-19. Measured with immunoSEQ multiplex PCR; TCRdb has only the in-frame clones, and not every one. The table lists 120,000 to 150,000 clones, around 90% of them singletons. Sequenced: PBMCs or T cells enriched from blood (not recorded which). These TCRs come from a woman in her 40s who had been exposed to COVID-19. CDR3s include the opening cysteine and the closing phenylalanine or tryptophan. Fields, in order: clone size, V gene, J gene, D gene, CDR3 DNA, CDR3 protein. D genes are given only for firm matches. Expanded clones are given a class, and other clones once, few, many or no size at all.

>few|TRBV4-3|TRBJ1-3|NA
TGCGCCAGCAGCCAGAAAGGGGCTGACTCTGGAAACACCATATATTTT
CASSQKGADSGNTIYF
>NA|TRBV6-6|TRBJ1-4|NA
TGTGCCAGCAGACCTTCAGGGGTTGGAAATGAAAAACTGTTTTTT
CASRPSGVGNEKLFF
>NA|TRBV3-1/TRBV3-2|TRBJ2-3|TRBD2
TGTGCCAGCAGCCAGGCGGGAGGGCCTCGGGATACGCAGTATTTT
CASSQAGGPRDTQYF
>NA|TRBV7-9|TRBJ1-2|TRBD1
TGTGCCAGCAGCTCTGAGACAGGGGGCAATCACTATGGCTACACCTTC
CASSSETGGNHYGYTF
>NA|TRBV6-5|TRBJ2-7|TRBD2
TGTGCCACCATAGCGGGAGAACGCTACGAGCAGTACTTC
CATIAGERYEQYF
>NA|TRBV6-5|TRBJ1-2|TRBD1
TGTGCCAGCAGTCCCGGGACAGGGACTGGCTACACCTTC
CASSPGTGTGYTF
>NA|TRBV5-6|TRBJ1-6|NA
TGTGCCAGCAGCTGGAGTCGTTCACCCCTCCACTTT
CASSWSRSPLHF
>NA|TRBV4-1|TRBJ1-1|TRBD1
TGCGCCAGCAGCCACCTGTTATCACAGGGGGGGACGACTGAAGCTTTCTTT
CASSHLLSQGGTTEAFF
>NA|TRBV27|TRBJ2-3|NA
TGTGCCAGCAGTTTAATGGGAGGCCCGTACACAGATACGCAGTATTTT
CASSLMGGPYTDTQYF
>few|TRBV27|TRBJ1-5|NA
TGTGCCAGCAGTTTATCGGTGGGGGGGAATCAGCCCCAGCATTTT
CASSLSVGGNQPQHF
>NA|TRBV5-1|TRBJ1-2|TRBD1
TGCGCCAGCAGCGCCGGGACAGGGACTAACTATGGCTACACCTTC
CASSAGTGTNYGYTF
>NA|TRBV2|TRBJ1-1|NA
TGTGCCAGCAATGAGCGGGGCGCTCGTAACGAAGCTTTCTTT
CASNERGARNEAFF
>NA|TRBV11-2|TRBJ1-1|NA
TGTGCCAGCAGCTTAGGGTCCGGGGGGTGGACTGAAGCTTTCTTT
CASSLGSGGWTEAFF
>NA|TRBV27|TRBJ2-2|TRBD2
TGTGCCAGCAGTTTAGCGGGAGAAGTCGGGGAGCTGTTTTTT
CASSLAGEVGELFF
>few|TRBV21-1|TRBJ2-7|NA
TGTGCCAGCAGCAAAGGCCGGTGCGTCGGCTACGAGCAGTACTTC
CASSKGRCVGYEQYF
>once|TRBV9|TRBJ2-7|TRBD1
TGTGCCAGCAGCGAGGGGGCCGGGACAGGGTGGTCCTACGAGCAGTACTTC
CASSEGAGTGWSYEQYF
>once|TRBV28|TRBJ2-6|NA
TGTGCCAGCAGTTTTCAATCGATAAAAGGGAGACGGGTTAATGGGGCCAACGTCCTGACTTTC
CASSFQSIKGRRVNGANVLTF
>NA|TRBV27|TRBJ1-5|NA
TGTGCCAGCAGTTTACGAGATAGCAATCAGCCCCAGCATTTT
CASSLRDSNQPQHF
>NA|TRBV28|TRBJ2-3|TRBD1
TGTGCCAGCAGGGGACCCGGGACAGGGGCAGATACGCAGTATTTT
CASRGPGTGADTQYF
>NA|TRBV7-9|TRBJ2-5|TRBD1
TGTGCCAGTTCCGGGACAGGGGTTGATAAAAAGACCCAGTACTTC
CASSGTGVDKKTQYF
>NA|TRBV18|TRBJ2-3|TRBD2
TGTGCCAGCTCACCAATAGGCGGGAGGAAGGATACGCAGTATTTT
CASSPIGGRKDTQYF
>NA|TRBV9|TRBJ2-1|TRBD2
TGTGCCAGCAGCGCGGGGACCGGGGGGGGCACCTACAATGAGCAGTTCTTC
CASSAGTGGGTYNEQFF
>NA|TRBV27|TRBJ1-1|TRBD1
TGTGCCAGCAGTTCGTCGACAGGGATGGTTCAAACTTTCTTT
CASSSSTGMVQTFF
>NA|TRBV5-1|TRBJ2-5|TRBD1
TGCGCCAGCAGCTTGGCGAACAGGGGGCAAGAGACCCAGTACTTC
CASSLANRGQETQYF
>NA|TRBV6-5|TRBJ1-3|NA
TGTGCCAGCAGACAGCAGGGTTCTGGAAACACCATATATTTT
CASRQQGSGNTIYF
>few|TRBV10-3|TRBJ1-1|NA
TGTGCCATCAGTTCTACAACAGGGAACACTGAAGCTTTCTTT
CAISSTTGNTEAFF
>NA|TRBV29-1|TRBJ1-1|NA
TGCAGCGTTACCCCACAGGAGAACACTGAAGCTTTCTTT
CSVTPQENTEAFF
>NA|TRBV11-3|TRBJ1-5|NA
TGTGCCAGCAGCCGACAGTACAATCAGCCCCAGCATTTT
CASSRQYNQPQHF
>NA|TRBV6-5|TRBJ2-7|TRBD1
TGTGCCAGCAAGCTGACAGGGGCTGGGTACGAGCAGTACTTC
CASKLTGAGYEQYF
>NA|TRBV5-6|TRBJ2-5|NA
TGTGCCAGCAGTTTTTCTAGCCAAGAGACCCAGTACTTC
CASSFSSQETQYF
>NA|TRBV6-5|TRBJ1-2|NA
TGTGCCAGCACCAGGGGCTATGGCTACACCTTC
CASTRGYGYTF
>NA|TRBV18|TRBJ1-2|NA
TGTGCCAGCTCACCGACCCGGGACTCGAACTATGGCTACACCTTC
CASSPTRDSNYGYTF
>few|TRBV4-2|TRBJ2-7|TRBD2
TGTGCCAGCAGCCAAACGGGACTAGCCTCCTACGAGCAGTACTTC
CASSQTGLASYEQYF
>NA|TRBV5-1|TRBJ1-2|NA
TGCGCCAGCAGCTTGGCCGCGCTAAGTGGCTACACCTTC
CASSLAALSGYTF
>NA|TRBV4-1|TRBJ2-3|TRBD1
TGCGCCAGCAGCCAGCGGGACAGGGGGTCACAAGATACGCAGTATTTT
CASSQRDRGSQDTQYF
>NA|TRBV28|TRBJ1-4|NA
TGTGCCAGCAGCGTATCCGAAAAACTGTTTTTT
CASSVSEKLFF
>NA|TRBV27|TRBJ2-2|TRBD2
TGTGCCAGCACTCTAGCGGGAGCATCCGGGGAGCTGTTTTTT
CASTLAGASGELFF
>once|TRBV5-1|TRBJ1-6|NA
TGCGCCAGCAGCTTGGCAGACCCGAGGAATTCACCCCTCCACTTT
CASSLADPRNSPLHF
>NA|TRBV5-4|TRBJ2-1|TRBD1
TGTGCCAGCAGCTCGCCGGGACAGGGGTCAGACAATGAGCAGTTCTTC
CASSSPGQGSDNEQFF
>NA|TRBV5-1|TRBJ2-7|NA
TGCGCCAGCAGCTTTGATCACAGAAGCTACGAGCAGTACTTC
CASSFDHRSYEQYF
>NA|TRBV7-2|TRBJ1-1|NA
TGTGCCAGCAGCTTACTGGGCGACAGAACACTGAGAGCTTTCTTT
CASSLLGDRTLRAFF
>NA|TRBV21-1|TRBJ1-2|NA
TGTGCCAGCAGCAAAGCCCTTGGGAGACAGGGGTTTTATGGCTACACCTTC
CASSKALGRQGFYGYTF
>NA|TRBV25-1|TRBJ2-5|TRBD1
TGTGCCAGCACACCCCGGGACAGGGGTAGGGAGACCCAGTACTTC
CASTPRDRGRETQYF
>NA|TRBV9|TRBJ1-6|TRBD1
TGTGCCAGCAGCGCGAGGACAGGGGACGGGTCACCCCTCCACTTT
CASSARTGDGSPLHF
>NA|TRBV9|TRBJ1-4|NA
TGTGCCAGCAGCAGGGCCCCTGGGGGGACGGATGAAAAACTGTTTTTT
CASSRAPGGTDEKLFF
>NA|TRBV9|TRBJ1-2|NA
TGTGCCAGCTCCCCGGGACTTACCAATGACAACTATGGCTACACCTTC
CASSPGLTNDNYGYTF
>NA|TRBV5-4|TRBJ2-7|NA
TGTGCCAGCAGCTTGGACAGGAGCTACGAGCAGTACTTC
CASSLDRSYEQYF
>once|TRBV6-5|TRBJ2-7|TRBD2
TGTGCCAGCAGTTACGGGGGGGAGGTTTACGAGCAGTACTTC
CASSYGGEVYEQYF
>NA|TRBV5-1|TRBJ2-1|NA
TGCGCCAGCAGCTTGCAGCCCCAGGGCAATGAGCAGTTCTTC
CASSLQPQGNEQFF
>NA|TRBV7-3|TRBJ2-5|NA
TGTGCCAGCAGCCCCCGCGGATTGGAGACCCAGTACTTC
CASSPRGLETQYF
>NA|TRBV28|TRBJ2-7|TRBD1
TGTGCCAGCAGTTTACCTCGGACAGGCTACGAGCAGTACTTC
CASSLPRTGYEQYF
>NA|TRBV5-1|TRBJ1-6|NA
TGCGCCAGCAGCTTGAACCAGGGCAATTCACCCCTCCACTTT
CASSLNQGNSPLHF